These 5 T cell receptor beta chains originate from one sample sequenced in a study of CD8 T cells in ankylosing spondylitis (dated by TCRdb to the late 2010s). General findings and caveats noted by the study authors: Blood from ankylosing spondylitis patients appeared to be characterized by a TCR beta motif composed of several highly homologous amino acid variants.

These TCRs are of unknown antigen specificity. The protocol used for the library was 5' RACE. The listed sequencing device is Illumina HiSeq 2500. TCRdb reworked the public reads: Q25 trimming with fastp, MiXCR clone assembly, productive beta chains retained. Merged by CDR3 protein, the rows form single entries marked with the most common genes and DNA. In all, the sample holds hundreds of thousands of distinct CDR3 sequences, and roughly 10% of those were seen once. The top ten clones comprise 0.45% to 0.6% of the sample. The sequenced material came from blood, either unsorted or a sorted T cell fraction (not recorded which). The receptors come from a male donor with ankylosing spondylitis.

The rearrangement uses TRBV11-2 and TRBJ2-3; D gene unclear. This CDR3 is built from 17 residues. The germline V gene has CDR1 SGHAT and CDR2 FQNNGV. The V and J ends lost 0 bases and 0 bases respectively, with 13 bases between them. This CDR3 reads CASSLDLTVGSTDTQYF. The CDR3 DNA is TGTGCCAGCAGCTTAGATCTAACGGTTGGGAGCACAGATACGCAGTATTTT. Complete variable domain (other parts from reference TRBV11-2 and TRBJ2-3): EAGVAQSPRYKIIEKRQSVAFWCNPISGHATLYWYQQILGQGPKLLIQFQNNGVVDDSQLPKDRFSAERLKGVDSTLKIQPAKLEDSAVYLCASSLDLTVGSTDTQYFGPGTRLTVL.

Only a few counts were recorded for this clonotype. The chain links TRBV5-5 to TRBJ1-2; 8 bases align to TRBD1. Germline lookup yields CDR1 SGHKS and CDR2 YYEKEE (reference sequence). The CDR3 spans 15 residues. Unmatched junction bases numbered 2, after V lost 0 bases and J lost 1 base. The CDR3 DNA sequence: TGTGCCAGCAGCTTGGTCACAGGGGGTAACTATGGCTACACCTTC. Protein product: CASSLVTGGNYGYTF.

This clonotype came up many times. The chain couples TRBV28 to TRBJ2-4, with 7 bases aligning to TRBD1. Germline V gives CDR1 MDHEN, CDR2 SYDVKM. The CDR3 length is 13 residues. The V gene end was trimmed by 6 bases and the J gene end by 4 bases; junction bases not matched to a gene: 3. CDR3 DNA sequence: TGTGCCAGCAGATCGACAGGGAAAAACATTCAGTACTTC. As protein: CASRSTGKNIQYF.

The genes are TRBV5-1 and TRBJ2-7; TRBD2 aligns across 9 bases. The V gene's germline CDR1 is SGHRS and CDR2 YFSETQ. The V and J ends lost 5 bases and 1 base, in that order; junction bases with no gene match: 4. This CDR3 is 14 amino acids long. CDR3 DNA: TGCGCCAGCAGGGCAGCGGGAGGTTCCTACGAGCAGTACTTC. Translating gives CASRAAGGSYEQYF. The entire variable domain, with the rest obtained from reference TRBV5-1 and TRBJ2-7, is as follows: KAGVTQTPRYLIKTRGQQVTLSCSPISGHRSVSWYQQTPGQGLQFLFEYFSETQRNKGNFPGRFSGRQFSNSRSEMNVSTLELGDSALYLCASRAAGGSYEQYFGPGTRLTVT.

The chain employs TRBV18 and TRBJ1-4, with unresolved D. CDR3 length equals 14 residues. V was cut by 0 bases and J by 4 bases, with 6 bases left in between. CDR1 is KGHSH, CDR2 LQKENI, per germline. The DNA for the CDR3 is TGTGCCAGCTCACCACCGAATGGTAATGAAAAACTGTTTTTT. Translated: CASSPPNGNEKLFF.